One sample yielded the 32 T cell receptor beta chains listed below, sequenced in a study of T-cell memory formation after mild COVID-19. TCRdb itself ran the 5' RACE reads through MiXCR, one entry per CDR3 protein. This table has 30,000 to 45,000 distinct CDR3 sequences, approximately 10% appearing once. The sample consisted of PBMCs or a T cell subset sorted from them (not recorded which). The receptors originated from a man younger than 35 who had mild COVID-19 (a few samples of this study predate the infection). Cell type and time point are not known.

The rearrangement links TRBV7-2 to TRBJ1-2; 8 nucleotides match TRBD1. J lost 3 bases, V lost 8 bases, and 11 bases had no gene match. Germline V gene lookup returns CDR1 SGHTA and CDR2 FQGNSA. The CDR3 has 15 residues. The CDR3 DNA reads TGTGCCAGCGCCTTATCCGGGACAGGAGACTATGGCTACACCTTC. Translating gives CASALSGTGDYGYTF.

This clonotype showed up many times. The rearrangement links TRBV12-3 or TRBV12-4 to TRBJ1-1, with a tentative D call TRBD1 (6 bases). The CDR3 is made up of 13 amino acids. The V gene lost 7 bases and the J gene lost 6 bases, with 15 bases spanning the gap. DNA for the CDR3: TGTGCCAGCATCAGGACAGAAGGGGCTGAAGCTTTCTTT. Protein sequence: CASIRTEGAEAFF.

This clonotype appeared many times. The chain is built from TRBV6-2 or TRBV6-3 and TRBJ1-2; 7 nucleotides agree with TRBD1. CDR1 is MNHEY, CDR2 SVGEGT, per germline. V shed 6 bases, J shed 2 bases, and the junction held 12 bases outside the gene matches. The CDR3 consists of 16 residues. The CDR3 region is CASRPNRGQDNYGYTF. CDR3 bases: TGTGCCAGCAGACCAAACCGCGGACAGGACAACTATGGCTACACCTTC.

Many counts were recorded for this clonotype. The chain links TRBV20-1 to TRBJ1-3, with TRBD1 as a possible D gene (6 bases). The CDR3 is 13 amino acids. Germline V gene lookup returns CDR1 DFQATT and CDR2 SNEGSKA (reference sequence). The V and J ends lost 6 bases and 4 bases respectively, with 13 bases between them. Here the CDR3 DNA reads TGCAGTGCCCCAGGGGCTACAGGAAACACCATATATTTT. It specifies CSAPGATGNTIYF.

This clonotype has a count of ten or more. The chain has TRBV18 and TRBJ1-6; the D is unclear. Germline V gene data show CDR1 as KGHSH and CDR2 as LQKENI. V lost 3 bases and J lost 9, with 9 bases in between. This CDR3 is 13 amino acids long. The CDR3 nucleotides are TGTGCCAGCTCACCGATAGCACGTTCACCCCTCCACTTT. Translated, it gives CASSPIARSPLHF. Supplemented by reference TRBV18 and TRBJ1-6, the full variable domain reads NAGVMQNPRHLVRRRGQEARLRCSPMKGHSHVYWYRQLPEEGLKFMVYLQKENIIDESGMPKERFSAEFPKEGPSILRIQQVVRGDSAAYFCASSPIARSPLHFGNGTRLTVT.

This clonotype was recorded at least ten times. The rearrangement joins TRBV20-1 to TRBJ2-7; a possible D gene is TRBD2 (5 bases). Germline V CDR1 and CDR2: DFQATT, SNEGSKA (reference sequence). The CDR3 extends over 15 amino acids. V lost 1 base, J lost 3 bases, and 16 bases lay in between. The CDR3 DNA reads as TGCAGTGCTAGAGGAGAGAGGGCGGACCTCTACGAGCAGTACTTC. Translated: CSARGERADLYEQYF.

CDR3 nucleotide sequence: TGTGCCAGCAGCTTTATCGCAGATACGCAGTATTTT. Amino acid sequence: CASSFIADTQYF. The chain combines TRBV7-2 with TRBJ2-3, with D unresolved. The germline V gene encodes CDR1 SGHTA and CDR2 FQGNSA. This CDR3 region has 12 residues. With 3 bases removed from V and 4 bases from J, the gap between germline ends came to 5 bases.

This clonotype was detected many times. This chain connects TRBV7-2 to TRBJ1-1; no reliable D call. V was clipped by 1 base and J by 3 bases, with 9 bases between them. From germline, CDR1 is SGHTA and CDR2 FQGNSA. The CDR3 has 14 amino acids. In DNA, the CDR3 is TGTGCCAGCAGCTTAGATAGGAGCTACACTGAAGCTTTCTTT. Protein sequence: CASSLDRSYTEAFF.

This clonotype was seen only a few times. This chain connects TRBV29-1 to TRBJ2-1; 9 bases line up with TRBD1. V trimming: 7 bases; J trimming: 8 bases; junction bases outside the gene matches: 6. From germline, CDR1 is SQVTM and CDR2 ANQGSEA. The CDR3 length is 12 residues. CDR3 bases: TGCAGCGCCCGGACAGGGGAGTATGAGCAGTTCTTC. Its translation: CSARTGEYEQFF.

This clonotype was counted a few times. This sequence joins TRBV9 and TRBJ1-1; possible D gene TRBD1, 5 bases. This CDR3 comprises 17 residues. V was shortened by 3 bases and J by 4 bases, with 22 bases between the two germline ends. Germline V gene sequence: CDR1 SGDLS, CDR2 YYNGEE. The CDR3 region is CASSARPDTRSGTEAFF. CDR3 nucleotide sequence: TGTGCCAGCAGCGCACGACCGGACACTCGGAGCGGCACTGAAGCTTTCTTT.

The sample holds many counts of this clonotype. The chain joins TRBV7-2 to TRBJ1-5, with D unclear. CDR3 length: 14 amino acids. Germline V gene data show CDR1 as SGHTA and CDR2 as FQGNSA. Trimming stripped 3 bases from V and 2 bases from J, with 8 bases between. The CDR3 nucleotides are TGTGCCAGCAGCTTGCGAGGAGGCAATCAGCCCCAGCATTTT. Its protein product is CASSLRGGNQPQHF.

Ten or more counts support this clonotype. The chain links TRBV4-3 to TRBJ2-5; 13 positions match TRBD2. The germline gives CDR1 LGHNA, CDR2 YSLEER. The CDR3 runs 18 residues. J gave up 3 bases and V 1 base, and 8 bases lay outside the gene matches. The CDR3 region has the DNA TGCGCCAGCAGCCAAGGGTCGGGGGGGACTAGCGGGGAAGAGACCCAGTACTTC. Its protein is CASSQGSGGTSGEETQYF.

This clonotype appeared many times. The chain combines TRBV27 with TRBJ2-3; D is undetermined. The CDR3 is made up of 15 amino acids. Trimming removed 6 bases at V and 2 bases at J, with 15 bases between. The germline CDR1 and CDR2 sequences are MNHEY and SMNVEV (reference sequence). This chain's CDR3 is CASSLQLGFTDTQYF. Written as DNA, the CDR3 is TGTGCCAGCAGCCTCCAGTTGGGTTTCACAGATACGCAGTATTTT.

This clonotype has a count of ten or more. J is TRBJ2-1 and V is TRBV10-3, with 12 bases that match TRBD1. This CDR3 is built from 13 residues. From germline, CDR1 is ENHRY and CDR2 SYGVKD. J was trimmed by 7 bases and V by 6 bases; bases with no gene match: 1. CDR3 protein: CAIRGQGANEQFF. The DNA of the CDR3 is TGTGCCATCAGGGGACAGGGGGCTAATGAGCAGTTCTTC.

This clonotype was seen repeatedly, ten times or more. The chain recombines TRBV5-1 with TRBJ2-7; 14 nucleotides line up with TRBD2. This CDR3 contains 15 residues. The junction had 4 bases not matched to a gene; V was cut back by 4 bases and J by 4 bases. CDR1 and CDR2 from the germline V gene are SGHRS and YFSETQ. DNA for the CDR3: TGCGCCAGCAGCCTGACTAGCGGGGGGGCTTACGAGCAGTACTTC. Translating gives CASSLTSGGAYEQYF. The full variable domain, its missing parts supplied by reference TRBV5-1 and TRBJ2-7, is KAGVTQTPRYLIKTRGQQVTLSCSPISGHRSVSWYQQTPGQGLQFLFEYFSETQRNKGNFPGRFSGRQFSNSRSEMNVSTLELGDSALYLCASSLTSGGAYEQYFGPGTRLTVT.

This clonotype was counted at least ten times. The chain carries TRBV20-1 and TRBJ2-7, with 11 bases fitting TRBD1. Germline CDR1 DFQATT, CDR2 SNEGSKA (reference sequence). The ends lost 2 bases at V and 4 bases at J; junction bases unmatched: 4. CDR3 length: 14 residues. The CDR3 loop is CSARQGQGVYEQYV. DNA of the CDR3: TGCAGTGCTAGACAGGGACAGGGGGTATACGAGCAGTACGTC.

This clonotype was found a few times. The gene calls are TRBV20-1 and TRBJ2-5, with no clear D. CDR1 is DFQATT and CDR2 is SNEGSKA in the germline V gene (reference sequence). The CDR3 runs to 13 residues. Trimming removed 1 base at V and 1 base at J, with 7 bases between. CDR3 sequence reads: CSARGAVQETQYF. CDR3 nucleotides: TGCAGTGCTAGAGGGGCAGTCCAAGAGACCCAGTACTTC.

This clonotype occurred a few times. The gene calls are TRBV9 and TRBJ2-3; 12 nucleotides align to TRBD2. Per germline, CDR1 SGDLS and CDR2 YYNGEE. CDR3 size: 17 residues. Trimming cost V 0 bases and J 7 bases; bases outside gene matches: 9. The CDR3 loop is CASSVVASGGALNTQYF. The DNA of the CDR3 is TGTGCCAGCAGCGTAGTGGCTAGCGGGGGGGCTTTAAATACGCAGTATTTT.

This clonotype was counted many times. The chain employs TRBV4-1 and TRBJ1-5, with 11 bases lining up with TRBD1. Germline V lookup: CDR1 MGHRA, CDR2 YSYEKL. The V gene end was trimmed by 4 bases and the J gene end by 5 bases; junction bases not matched to a gene: 4. This CDR3 has 15 amino acids. The CDR3 DNA follows: TGCGCCAGCAGCCCCGGGGACAGGGGGTATCAGCCCCAGCATTTT. It codes for CASSPGDRGYQPQHF.

This clonotype was found many times. The gene calls are TRBV5-1 and TRBJ1-1; 7 bases align to TRBD1. Trimming cost V 3 bases and J 7 bases; bases outside gene matches: 9. CDR1 SGHRS and CDR2 YFSETQ come from the germline V gene. The CDR3 is 14 residues long. The DNA for the CDR3 is TGCGCCAGCAGCTCGACAGGGAGTGGGGATGAAGCTTTCTTT. This translates into CASSSTGSGDEAFF.

This clonotype was observed at least ten times. V is TRBV6-1 and J is TRBJ2-1; D may be TRBD1 (6 bases). The CDR3 covers 14 residues. CDR1 is MNHNS, CDR2 SASEGT, per germline. Trimming took 10 bases from V and 0 from J, leaving 13 bases between them. Here the CDR3 DNA reads TGTGCCACCGAAGGACAGATCTCCTACAATGAGCAGTTCTTC. As protein: CATEGQISYNEQFF.

This clonotype showed up many times. The genes are TRBV7-9 and TRBJ2-6; 12 bases fit TRBD2. CDR1 SEHNR and CDR2 FQNEAQ come from the germline V gene (reference sequence). This CDR3 contains 20 residues. V was pared by 1 base and J by 0 bases, with 7 bases of the junction left unmatched. DNA for the CDR3: TGTGCCAGCAGCTTAGTAAGGACTAGCGGGGCTTACTCTGGGGCCAACGTCCTGACTTTC. As protein: CASSLVRTSGAYSGANVLTF.

V is TRBV9 and J is TRBJ2-7; 9 bases match TRBD1. Trimming cost V 0 bases and J 5 bases; bases outside gene matches: 6. Germline values: CDR1 SGDLS, CDR2 YYNGEE. The CDR3 extends over 15 amino acids. As DNA, the CDR3 is TGTGCCAGCAGCGTAGGGACAGGGGTAAGAAACGAGCAGTACTTC. Protein sequence: CASSVGTGVRNEQYF.

This clonotype was seen many times. The chain has TRBV6-2 or TRBV6-3 and TRBJ2-5; the match to TRBD1 covers 10 bases. Germline V gene lookup returns CDR1 MNHEY and CDR2 SVGEGT. V gave up 4 bases and J gave up 5 bases; unmatched junction bases: 4. The CDR3 is 14 residues long. In DNA, the CDR3 is TGTGCCAGCAGTTCGGGACAGGGGAGGGAGACCCAGTACTTC. This gives the protein CASSSGQGRETQYF.

The rearrangement joins TRBV19 to TRBJ1-5; unclear D gene. There are 13 residues in the CDR3. V gave up 8 bases and J gave up 4 bases, with 12 bases separating them. In germline, CDR1 is LNHDA, CDR2 SQIVND (reference sequence). CDR3 region: CASSGSINQPQHF. The CDR3 DNA follows: TGTGCCAGTTCGGGGTCGATTAATCAGCCCCAGCATTTT.

This clonotype has at least ten counts. This chain connects TRBV5-4 to TRBJ1-2; D not certain. The V gene lost 1 base and the J gene lost 7 bases, with 17 bases spanning the gap. This CDR3 is 15 amino acids long. The V gene's germline CDR1 is SGHNT and CDR2 YYREEE (reference sequence). The CDR3: CASSLMVGSVRGYTF. The CDR3, as DNA: TGTGCCAGCAGCTTGATGGTGGGGAGTGTTCGTGGCTACACCTTC.

This clonotype showed up many times. V is TRBV12-3 or TRBV12-4 and J is TRBJ1-2; possibly TRBD1 for D (5 bases). V dropped 1 base and J dropped 5 bases, with 8 bases sitting between them. The CDR3 extends over 13 amino acids. The CDR3 is CASSLGQGYGYTF. The CDR3 DNA is TGTGCCAGCAGTTTAGGGCAGGGTTATGGCTACACCTTC.

This clonotype is deemed medium-sized (0.01 to 0.1%). The V and J genes are TRBV2 and TRBJ2-7, with D uncertain. The CDR3 is 13 residues long. V gave up 3 bases and J gave up 5 bases, with 11 bases separating them. CDR1 is SNHLY, CDR2 FYNNEI, per germline. The CDR3 here is CASSEPFEDEQYF. The CDR3 DNA sequence: TGTGCCAGCAGTGAGCCCTTCGAGGACGAGCAGTACTTC.

This clonotype was found many times. This rearrangement joins TRBV3-1 to TRBJ1-4, with TRBD1 as a possible D gene (6 bases). Germline V gene sequence: CDR1 LGHDT, CDR2 YNNKEL (reference sequence). V dropped 1 base and J dropped 7 bases, with 10 bases sitting between them. The CDR3 is 14 residues long. The CDR3 coding sequence is TGTGCCAGCAGCCAAGCCAGGGGTTCTGAAAAACTGTTTTTT. Its protein is CASSQARGSEKLFF.

This clonotype was detected many times. V and J are TRBV10-3 and TRBJ2-3; D remains unclear. Germline V CDR1 and CDR2: ENHRY, SYGVKD. The CDR3 runs 11 residues. V was clipped by 6 bases and J by 6 bases, with 7 bases between them. CDR3: CAIRERDTQYF. In DNA, the CDR3 is TGTGCCATCAGGGAGAGGGATACGCAGTATTTT.

This clonotype was detected a few times. This chain connects TRBV7-2 to TRBJ2-1, with TRBD2 matching 7 bases. The CDR3 has 15 amino acids. V was clipped by 5 bases and J by 6 bases; unmatched bases: 10. Germline V gene sequence: CDR1 SGHTA, CDR2 FQGNSA. As DNA, the CDR3 is TGTGCCAGCAGCCTAAAAGCGGGGCGCCGCAATGAGCAGTTCTTC. It is translated as CASSLKAGRRNEQFF.

The rearrangement joins TRBV2 to TRBJ1-2; no clear D gene. Trimming cost V 5 bases and J 5 bases, with 27 bases left between them. CDR1 and CDR2 from the germline V gene are SNHLY and FYNNEI. The CDR3 contains 18 residues. CDR3 DNA: TGTGCCAGCAGTCCTCTCGATAGGATTGGGTCTTCTTCGTATGGCTACACCTTC. It encodes CASSPLDRIGSSSYGYTF.